This T cell receptor beta chain is from a study of technical replicates of blood from several donors. Some clones are missing from TCRdb's copy, which holds only in-frame ones; the method was immunoSEQ multiplex PCR. The data contain more than 75,000 clones, 95% to 97% of them singletons. The junction had 3 bases not matched to a gene; V was cut back by 3 bases and J by 2 bases. The CDR3 runs to 15 residues. The germline V gene has CDR1 MNHEY and CDR2 SMNVEV (reference sequence). J is TRBJ2-7 and V is TRBV27, with 11 nucleotides matching TRBD2. Sequencing was done on a sample of T cells isolated from PBMCs. The clonotype originates from a human donor in good health. The CDR3 sequence: CASSFSSGGTYEQYF. In DNA, the CDR3 is TGTGCCAGCAGTTTTTCTAGCGGGGGGACCTACGAGCAGTACTTC.